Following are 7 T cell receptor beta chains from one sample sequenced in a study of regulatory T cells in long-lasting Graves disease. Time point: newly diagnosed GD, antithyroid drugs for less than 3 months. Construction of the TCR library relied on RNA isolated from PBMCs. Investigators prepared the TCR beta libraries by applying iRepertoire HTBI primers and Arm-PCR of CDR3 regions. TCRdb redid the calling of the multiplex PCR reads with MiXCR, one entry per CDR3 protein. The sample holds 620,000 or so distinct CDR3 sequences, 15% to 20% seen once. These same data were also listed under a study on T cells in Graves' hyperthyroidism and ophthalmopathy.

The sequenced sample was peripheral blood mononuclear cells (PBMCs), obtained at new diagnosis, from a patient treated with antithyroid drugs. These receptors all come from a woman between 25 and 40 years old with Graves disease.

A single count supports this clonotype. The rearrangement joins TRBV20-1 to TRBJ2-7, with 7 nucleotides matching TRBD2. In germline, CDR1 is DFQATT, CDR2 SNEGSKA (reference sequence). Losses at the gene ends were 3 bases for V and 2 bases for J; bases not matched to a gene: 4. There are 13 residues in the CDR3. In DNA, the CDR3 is TGCAGTGCTAGGGCTAGCGGAACCTACGAGCAGTACTTC. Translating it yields CSARASGTYEQYF.

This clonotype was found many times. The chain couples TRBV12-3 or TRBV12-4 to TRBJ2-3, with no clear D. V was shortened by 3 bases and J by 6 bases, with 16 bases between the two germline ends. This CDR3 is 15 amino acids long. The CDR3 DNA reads TGTGCCAGCAGTTTGGCCTCCCCAACCTCTGATACGCAGTATTTT. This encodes CASSLASPTSDTQYF.

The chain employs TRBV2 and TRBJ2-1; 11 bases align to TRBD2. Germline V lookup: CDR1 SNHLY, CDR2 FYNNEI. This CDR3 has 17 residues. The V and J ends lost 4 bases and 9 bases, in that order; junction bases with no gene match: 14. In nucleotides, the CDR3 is TGTGCCAGCAGTGTCCGAGGGGGTAGCGGGAGGGCCATTGAGCAGTTCTTC. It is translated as CASSVRGGSGRAIEQFF.

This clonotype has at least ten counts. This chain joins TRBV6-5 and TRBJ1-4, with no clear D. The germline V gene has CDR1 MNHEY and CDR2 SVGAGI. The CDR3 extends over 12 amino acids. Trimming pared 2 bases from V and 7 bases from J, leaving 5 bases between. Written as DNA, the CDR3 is TGTGCCAGCAGTTACACTTCTGAAAAACTGTTTTTT. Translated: CASSYTSEKLFF.

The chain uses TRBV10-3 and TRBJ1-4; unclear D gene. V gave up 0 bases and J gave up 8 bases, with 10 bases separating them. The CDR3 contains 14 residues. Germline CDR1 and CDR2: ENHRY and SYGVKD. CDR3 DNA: TGTGCCATCAGTGAGTCGGGCGGGAAAGAAAAACTGTTTTTT. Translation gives CAISESGGKEKLFF.

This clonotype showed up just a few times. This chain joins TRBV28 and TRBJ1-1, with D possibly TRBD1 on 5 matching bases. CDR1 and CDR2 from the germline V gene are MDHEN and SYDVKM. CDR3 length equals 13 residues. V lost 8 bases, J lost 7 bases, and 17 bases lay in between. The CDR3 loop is CASGTDGSFEAFF. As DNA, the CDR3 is TGTGCCAGCGGGACGGACGGTAGTTTTGAAGCTTTCTTT.

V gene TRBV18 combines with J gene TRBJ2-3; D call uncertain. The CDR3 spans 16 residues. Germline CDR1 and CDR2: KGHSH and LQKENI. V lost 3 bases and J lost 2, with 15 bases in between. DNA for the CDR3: TGTGCCAGCTCACCTCGTTTGGGCCATGACACAGATACGCAGTATTTT. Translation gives CASSPRLGHDTDTQYF.